The following is a TCR beta chain sequence with its context. The data were obtained in a study of cytomegalovirus exposure and HLA in healthy donors. Primers included in the PCR were 60 Vbeta and 13 Jbeta primers. Method: immunoSEQ multiplex PCR; TCRdb's copy keeps in-frame clones and lacks some. Among around 100,000 clones listed, approximately 70% were seen once. The germline V gene has CDR1 SGHVS and CDR2 FQNEAQ. The CDR3 covers 17 residues. The V gene lost 4 bases and the J gene lost 8 bases, with 26 bases spanning the gap. This TCR was recovered from a man aged 30 to 45 in good health and CMV-seropositive. J is TRBJ1-2 and V is TRBV7-8, with TRBD1 as a possible D gene (6 bases). The specimen was PBMCs. CDR3 protein: CASSSLENRDLVNGYTF. CDR3 bases: TGTGCCAGCAGCTCGTTGGAGAACAGGGATCTAGTAAACGGCTACACCTTC.